The rows below give T cell receptor beta chains drawn from one sample of a study of shared clonotypes between healthy human individuals. Generated by immunoSEQ multiplex PCR, the TCRdb table keeps only in-frame clones and is missing some. The sample carries some 680,000 clones, 60% to 75% recorded once. Sequencing used memory CD4+ T cells sorted from blood. Receptor source: a woman in her 30s in good health. CDR3s include the opening cysteine and the closing phenylalanine or tryptophan. The D gene is left open where the match is weak. The listing skips clone size in some rows; elsewhere it reads once, few, many or a size class.

clone_size,j_call,d_call,v_call,cdr3_aa
NA,TRBJ2-1,NA,TRBV5-8,CASRNRLINEQFF
once,TRBJ2-6,NA,TRBV7-9,CASSLRVSGANVLTF
once,TRBJ2-1,NA,TRBV14,CASSQLVYRGPYNEQFF
NA,TRBJ2-1,TRBD2,TRBV29-1,CSVERTSGNEQFF
NA,TRBJ2-1,TRBD2,TRBV10-3,CAISELWTSGSRNEQFF
NA,TRBJ2-5,NA,TRBV10-3,CAITPGHSQETQYF
few,TRBJ2-2,NA,TRBV7-9,CASSLDAGNTGELFF
few,TRBJ2-1,TRBD2,TRBV5-4,CASSSGGLANYNEQFF
NA,TRBJ2-7,TRBD1,TRBV19,CASSDRDRVYEQYF
NA,TRBJ1-3,NA,TRBV28,CASSLLGHRNTIYF
few,TRBJ2-7,NA,TRBV28,CASRLGAGLGYEQYF
NA,TRBJ2-2,TRBD1,TRBV2,CASSEDRTYTGELFF
NA,TRBJ2-7,TRBD1,TRBV6-5,CASGMTGGLAYEQYF
once,TRBJ2-1,NA,TRBV27,CASSPGADRSYNEQFF
few,TRBJ2-7,TRBD2,TRBV5-1,CASSLEGTSRYEQYF
NA,TRBJ2-3,NA,TRBV5-6,CASSWQGTDTQYF